This T cell receptor beta chain emerged from a study of blood T cells in healthy people across ages. A J-beta primer mix and a sample-barcoded 5' primer were used in a second PCR of roughly 6 to 12 cycles. TCRdb called the 5' RACE reads again in MiXCR, with one record for every CDR3 protein. The sample includes roughly 930,000 distinct CDR3 sequences, 45% to 50% of them seen just once. Germline V gene lookup returns CDR1 SGHNT and CDR2 YENEEA. Germline trimming cut 5 bases from V and 2 bases from J; bases unmatched to any gene: 5. The CDR3 sequence is 14 residues long. This sequence joins TRBV11-3 and TRBJ2-7; 8 bases line up with TRBD1. The sequenced sample was blood. The clonotype was recovered from a young man in good health. CDR3 amino acids: CASSPWDRPYEQYF. The CDR3 DNA sequence: TGTGCCAGCAGCCCGTGGGACAGGCCCTACGAGCAGTACTTC. Variable domain in full (rest from reference TRBV11-3 and TRBJ2-7): EAGVVQSPRYKIIEKKQPVAFWCNPISGHNTLYWYLQNLGQGPELLIRYENEEAVDDSQLPKDRFSAERLKGVDSTLKIQPAELGDSAVYLCASSPWDRPYEQYFGPGTRLTVT.